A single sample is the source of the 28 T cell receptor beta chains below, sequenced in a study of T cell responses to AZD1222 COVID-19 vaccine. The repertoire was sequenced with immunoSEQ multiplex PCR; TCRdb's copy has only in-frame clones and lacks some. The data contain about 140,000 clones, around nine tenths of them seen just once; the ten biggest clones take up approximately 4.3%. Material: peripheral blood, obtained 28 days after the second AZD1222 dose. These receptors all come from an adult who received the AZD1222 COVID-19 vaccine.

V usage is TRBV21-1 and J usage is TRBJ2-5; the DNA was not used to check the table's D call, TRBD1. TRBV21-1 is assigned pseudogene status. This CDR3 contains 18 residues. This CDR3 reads CASSKAEGTGPYEETQYF. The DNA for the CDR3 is TGTGCCAGCAGCAAAGCTGAGGGGACAGGGCCCTATGAGGAGACCCAGTACTTC.

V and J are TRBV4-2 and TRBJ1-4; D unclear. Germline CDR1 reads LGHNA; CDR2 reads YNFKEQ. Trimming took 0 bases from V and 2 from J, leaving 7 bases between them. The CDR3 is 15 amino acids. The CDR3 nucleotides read TGTGCCAGCAGCCAAGATATGGGGACTAATGAAAAACTGTTTTTT. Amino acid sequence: CASSQDMGTNEKLFF.

The chain's CDR3 is CASSLDIDPLETQYF. CDR3 nucleotide sequence: TGTGCCAGCAGCTTAGATATAGACCCGTTGGAGACCCAGTACTTC. V usage is TRBV7-2 and J usage is TRBJ2-5, with D uncertain. This CDR3 is built from 15 residues. Germline CDR1 and CDR2: SGHTA and FQGNSA. The ends were cut back, 1 base at V and 5 bases at J, with 14 bases in the middle.

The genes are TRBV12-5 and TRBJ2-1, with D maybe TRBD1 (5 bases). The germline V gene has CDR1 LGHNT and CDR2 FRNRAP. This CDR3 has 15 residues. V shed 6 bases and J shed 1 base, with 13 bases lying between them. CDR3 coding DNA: TGTGCTAGTGGCCCTGACAGCTCTTCCTACAATGAGCAGTTCTTC. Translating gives CASGPDSSSYNEQFF.

CDR3 residues: CASSREGAADMNTEAFF. CDR3 nucleotide sequence: TGCGCCAGCAGCCGCGAGGGGGCTGCAGACATGAACACTGAAGCTTTCTTT. This chain uses TRBV4-1 with TRBJ1-1, with 7 nucleotides matching TRBD1. The CDR3 contains 17 residues. Per the germline V gene, CDR1 is MGHRA and CDR2 is YSYEKL. V dropped 4 bases and J dropped 0; count of bases not matched to a gene: 11.

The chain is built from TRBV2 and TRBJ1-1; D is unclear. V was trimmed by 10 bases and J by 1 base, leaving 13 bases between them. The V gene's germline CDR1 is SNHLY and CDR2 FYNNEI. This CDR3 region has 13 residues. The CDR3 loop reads CANTLDQNTEAFF. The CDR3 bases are TGTGCCAACACCCTCGATCAGAACACTGAAGCTTTCTTT.

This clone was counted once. CDR3 nucleotides: TGTGCCAGCAGCCCCGGCCGAGGGACAGGGTCCTACGAGCAGTACTTC. Its protein is CASSPGRGTGSYEQYF. The J gene is TRBJ2-7, the V gene TRBV7-9; 9 nucleotides match TRBD1. The CDR3 consists of 16 residues. The germline V gene has CDR1 SEHNR and CDR2 FQNEAQ (reference sequence). V gave up 5 bases and J gave up 1 base; unmatched junction bases: 9.

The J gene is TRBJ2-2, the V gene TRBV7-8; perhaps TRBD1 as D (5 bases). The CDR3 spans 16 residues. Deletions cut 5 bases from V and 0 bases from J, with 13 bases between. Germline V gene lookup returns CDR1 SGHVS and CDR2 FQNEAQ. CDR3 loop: CASSPRQSANTGELFF. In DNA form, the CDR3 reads TGTGCCAGCAGCCCCAGACAGAGCGCGAACACCGGGGAGCTGTTTTTT.

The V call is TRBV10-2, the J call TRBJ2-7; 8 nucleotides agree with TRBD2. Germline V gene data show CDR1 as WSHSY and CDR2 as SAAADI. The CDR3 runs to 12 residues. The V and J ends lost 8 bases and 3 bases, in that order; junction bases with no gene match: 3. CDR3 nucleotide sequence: TGCGCCAGCCGGGGGGGGTACTACGAGCAGTACTTC. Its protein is CASRGGYYEQYF.

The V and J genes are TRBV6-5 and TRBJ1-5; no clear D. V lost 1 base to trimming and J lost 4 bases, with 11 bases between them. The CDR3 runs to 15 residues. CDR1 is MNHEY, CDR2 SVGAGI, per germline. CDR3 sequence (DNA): TGTGCCAGCAGTTACTACTCCTCGCCGAATCAGCCCCAGCATTTT. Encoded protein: CASSYYSSPNQPQHF.

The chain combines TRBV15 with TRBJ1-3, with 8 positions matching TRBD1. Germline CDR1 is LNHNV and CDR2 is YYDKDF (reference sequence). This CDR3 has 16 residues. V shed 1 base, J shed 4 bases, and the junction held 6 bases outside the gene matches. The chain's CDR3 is CATSRGDRGTGNTIYF. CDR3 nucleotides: TGTGCCACCAGCAGAGGAGACAGGGGAACGGGAAACACCATATATTTT.

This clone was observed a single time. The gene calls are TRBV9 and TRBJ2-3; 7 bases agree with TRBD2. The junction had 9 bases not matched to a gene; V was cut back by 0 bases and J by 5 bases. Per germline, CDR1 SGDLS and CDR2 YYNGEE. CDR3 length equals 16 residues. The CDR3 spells CASSVVGGGPGDTQYF. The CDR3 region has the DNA TGTGCCAGCAGCGTAGTAGGCGGGGGTCCGGGAGATACGCAGTATTTT. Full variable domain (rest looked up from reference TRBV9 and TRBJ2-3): DSGVTQTPKHLITATGQRVTLRCSPRSGDLSVYWYQQSLDQGLQFLIQYYNGEERAKGNILERFSAQQFPDLHSELNLSSLELGDSALYFCASSVVGGGPGDTQYFGPGTRLTVL.

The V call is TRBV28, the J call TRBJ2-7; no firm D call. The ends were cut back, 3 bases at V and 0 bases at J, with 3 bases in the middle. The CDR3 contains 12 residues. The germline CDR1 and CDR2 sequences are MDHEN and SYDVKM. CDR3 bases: TGTGCCAGCAGTTTCAGCTCCTACGAGCAGTACTTC. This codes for CASSFSSYEQYF.

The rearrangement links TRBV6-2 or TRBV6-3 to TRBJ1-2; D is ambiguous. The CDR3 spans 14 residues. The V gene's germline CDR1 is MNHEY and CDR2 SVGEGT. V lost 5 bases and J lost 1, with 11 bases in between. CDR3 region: CASSRPQSNYGYTF. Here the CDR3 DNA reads TGTGCCAGCAGTCGGCCACAGAGTAACTATGGCTACACCTTC.

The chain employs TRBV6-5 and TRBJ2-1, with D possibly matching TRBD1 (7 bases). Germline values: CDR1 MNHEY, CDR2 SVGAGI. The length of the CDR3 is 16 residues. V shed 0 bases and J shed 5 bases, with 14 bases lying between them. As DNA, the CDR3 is TGTGCCAGCAGTTACTCTGGAGGGACAGTCAACAATGAGCAGTTCTTC. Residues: CASSYSGGTVNNEQFF.

The CDR3 here is CASSQARRGTGSTDTQYF. The CDR3 DNA is TGCGCCAGCAGCCAAGCCCGCCGTGGGACAGGGTCCACAGATACGCAGTATTTT. The chain couples TRBV4-1 to TRBJ2-3; 9 bases are a match to TRBD1. Germline values: CDR1 MGHRA, CDR2 YSYEKL. Trimming removed 1 base from V and 2 bases from J; junction bases left unmatched: 10. This CDR3 has 18 amino acids.

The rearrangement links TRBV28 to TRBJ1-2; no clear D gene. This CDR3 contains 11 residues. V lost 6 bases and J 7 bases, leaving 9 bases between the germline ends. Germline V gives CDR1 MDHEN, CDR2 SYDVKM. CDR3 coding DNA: TGTGCCAGCAGGTCCCGGGTTGGCTACACCTTC. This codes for CASRSRVGYTF.

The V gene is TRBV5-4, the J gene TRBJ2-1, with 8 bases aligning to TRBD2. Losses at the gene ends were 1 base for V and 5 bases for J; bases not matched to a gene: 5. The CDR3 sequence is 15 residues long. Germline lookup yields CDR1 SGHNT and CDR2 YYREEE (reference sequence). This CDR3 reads CASSLKRELDNEQFF. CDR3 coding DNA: TGTGCCAGCAGCTTGAAGCGGGAGCTGGACAATGAGCAGTTCTTC.

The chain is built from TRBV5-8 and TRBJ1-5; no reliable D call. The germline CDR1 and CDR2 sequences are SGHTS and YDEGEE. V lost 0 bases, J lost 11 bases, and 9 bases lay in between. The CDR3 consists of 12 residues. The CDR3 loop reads CASSLGGTAQHF. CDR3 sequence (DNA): TGTGCCAGCAGCTTGGGGGGTACGGCCCAGCATTTT.

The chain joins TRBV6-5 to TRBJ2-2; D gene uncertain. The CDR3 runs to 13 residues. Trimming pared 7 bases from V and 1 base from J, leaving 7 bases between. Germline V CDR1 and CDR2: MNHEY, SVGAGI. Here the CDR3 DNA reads TGTGCCAGCATGCGAGGGAACACCGGGGAGCTGTTTTTT. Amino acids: CASMRGNTGELFF.

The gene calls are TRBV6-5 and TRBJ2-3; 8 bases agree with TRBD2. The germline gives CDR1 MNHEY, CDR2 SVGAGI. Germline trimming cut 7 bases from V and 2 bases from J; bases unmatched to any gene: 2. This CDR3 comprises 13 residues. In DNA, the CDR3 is TGTGCCAGCAAGCGGGGGAACACAGATACGCAGTATTTT. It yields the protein CASKRGNTDTQYF.

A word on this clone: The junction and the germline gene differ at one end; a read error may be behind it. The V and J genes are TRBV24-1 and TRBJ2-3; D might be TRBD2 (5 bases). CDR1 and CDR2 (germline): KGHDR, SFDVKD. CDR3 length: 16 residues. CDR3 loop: CATSDYRISGTHTQYF. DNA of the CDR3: TGTGCCACCAGTGATTATAGGATAAGCGGCACACATACGCAGTATTTT.

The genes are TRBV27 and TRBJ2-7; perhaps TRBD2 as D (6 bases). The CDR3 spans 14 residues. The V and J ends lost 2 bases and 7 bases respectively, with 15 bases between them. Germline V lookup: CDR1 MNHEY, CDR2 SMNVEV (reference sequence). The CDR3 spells CASSLEAEGFEQYF. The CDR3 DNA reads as TGTGCCAGCAGTTTAGAAGCGGAGGGTTTTGAGCAGTACTTC.

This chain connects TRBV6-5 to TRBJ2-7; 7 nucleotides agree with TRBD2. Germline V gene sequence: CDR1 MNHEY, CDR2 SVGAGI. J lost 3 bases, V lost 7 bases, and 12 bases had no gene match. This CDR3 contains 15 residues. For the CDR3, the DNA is TGTGCCAGCACCTTTACCGGGGCTAGCGGCTACGAGCAGTACTTC. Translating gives CASTFTGASGYEQYF.

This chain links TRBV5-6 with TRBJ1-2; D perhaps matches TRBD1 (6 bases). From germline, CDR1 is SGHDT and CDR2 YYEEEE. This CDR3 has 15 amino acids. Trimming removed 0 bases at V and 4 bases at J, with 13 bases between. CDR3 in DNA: TGTGCCAGCAGCTTGGCCGGGGCGGGGGCCTATGGCTACACCTTC. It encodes CASSLAGAGAYGYTF.

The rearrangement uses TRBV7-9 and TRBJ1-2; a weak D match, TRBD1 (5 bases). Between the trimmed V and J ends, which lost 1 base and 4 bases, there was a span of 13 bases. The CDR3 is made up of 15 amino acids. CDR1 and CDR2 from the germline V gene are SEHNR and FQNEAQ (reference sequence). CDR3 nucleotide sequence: TGTGCCAGCAGCTTAGGGGGAGGGACGGCCTATGGCTACACCTTC. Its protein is CASSLGGGTAYGYTF.

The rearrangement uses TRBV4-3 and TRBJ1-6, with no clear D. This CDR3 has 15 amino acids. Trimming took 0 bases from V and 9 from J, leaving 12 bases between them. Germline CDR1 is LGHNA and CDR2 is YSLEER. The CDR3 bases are TGCGCCAGCAGCCAAGATTGGAGATCGCGTTCACCCCTCCACTTT. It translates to CASSQDWRSRSPLHF.

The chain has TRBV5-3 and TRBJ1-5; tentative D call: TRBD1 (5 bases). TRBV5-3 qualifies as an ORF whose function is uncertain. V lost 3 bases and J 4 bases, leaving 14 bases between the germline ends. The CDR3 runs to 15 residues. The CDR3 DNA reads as TGTGCCAGAAGCTGGCGACAGAGGAAAAATCAGCCCCAGCATTTT. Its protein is CARSWRQRKNQPQHF.